One sample yielded the 17 T cell receptor beta chains listed below, sequenced in a study of T-cell reconstitution after alpha-beta-depleted transplantation in children. Unique molecular identifiers tagged the TCRbeta library. TCRdb itself ran the PCR reads through MiXCR, one entry per CDR3 protein. Among fewer than 1 million distinct CDR3 sequences listed, 16% were seen once. This material consisted of PBMCs, mostly from graft donor cells, taken 360 days after TCRalphabeta/CD19-depleted stem cell transplant. These receptors were collected from a male patient younger than 18 who had a stem cell transplant for acute lymphoblastic leukemia, so the T cells may come from the graft donor.

The chain recombines TRBV7-3 with TRBJ2-2; the D is unclear. This CDR3 contains 14 residues. V was clipped by 8 bases and J by 4 bases, with 14 bases between them. The germline CDR1 and CDR2 sequences are SGHTA and FQGTGA. DNA of the CDR3: TGTGCCAGCGGTCCTCTTGGGTCCACCGGGGAGCTGTTTTTT. Protein sequence: CASGPLGSTGELFF.

This clonotype has just a few counts. The chain employs TRBV20-1 and TRBJ2-7, with D uncertain. This CDR3 region has 11 residues. V was cut by 0 bases and J by 5 bases, with 5 bases left in between. Germline V lookup: CDR1 DFQATT, CDR2 SNEGSKA (reference sequence). CDR3 in amino acids: CSARDPHEQYF. The CDR3 bases are TGCAGTGCTAGAGATCCCCACGAGCAGTACTTC.

V gene TRBV14 combines with J gene TRBJ2-3; D is unclear. Trimming removed 1 base at V and 2 bases at J, with 16 bases between. Germline CDR1 and CDR2: SGHDN and FVKESK. The CDR3 has 17 residues. CDR3 sequence (DNA): TGTGCCAGCAGCCAAGTCCGTGGGCTGGCTGCCACAGATACGCAGTATTTT. Its protein product is CASSQVRGLAATDTQYF. Variable domain in full (rest from reference TRBV14 and TRBJ2-3): EAGVTQFPSHSVIEKGQTVTLRCDPISGHDNLYWYRRVMGKEIKFLLHFVKESKQDESGMPNNRFLAERTGGTYSTLKVQPAELEDSGVYFCASSQVRGLAATDTQYFGPGTRLTVL.

This clonotype was picked up a small number of times. The V call is TRBV28, the J call TRBJ2-4, with 7 bases fitting TRBD1. V lost 5 bases and J lost 0; bases outside the gene matches: 4. This CDR3 comprises 15 residues. Germline lookup yields CDR1 MDHEN and CDR2 SYDVKM. In nucleotides, the CDR3 is TGTGCCAGCAGTATACAGGGGAAAGCCAAAAACATTCAGTACTTC. The encoded protein is CASSIQGKAKNIQYF. Based on the CDR3 plus reference TRBV28 and TRBJ2-4, the full variable domain is DVKVTQSSRYLVKRTGEKVFLECVQDMDHENMFWYRQDPGLGLRLIYFSYDVKMKEKGDIPEGYSVSREKKERFSLILESASTNQTSMYLCASSIQGKAKNIQYFGAGTRLSVL.

The table lists this clonotype with a few counts. The chain joins TRBV27 to TRBJ2-7; tentative D call: TRBD2 (6 bases). From germline, CDR1 is MNHEY and CDR2 SMNVEV (reference sequence). Trimming removed 1 base from V and 1 base from J, with 11 bases in between. This CDR3 is 15 amino acids long. The CDR3 protein is CASSLWRGGSYEQYF. The CDR3 DNA follows: TGTGCCAGCAGTTTATGGAGGGGAGGATCCTACGAGCAGTACTTC.

This clonotype was detected many times. The rearrangement links TRBV29-1 to TRBJ1-1; no firm D call. Trimming shortened V by 3 bases and J by 5 bases, and 7 bases separated the two germline ends. The V gene's germline CDR1 is SQVTM and CDR2 ANQGSEA. This CDR3 contains 11 residues. The CDR3 is CSVEVGTEAFF. The CDR3 DNA reads as TGCAGCGTTGAGGTTGGTACTGAAGCTTTCTTT.

This clonotype has ten or more counts. The V call is TRBV6-1, the J call TRBJ2-7; TRBD2 aligns across 12 bases. From germline, CDR1 is MNHNS and CDR2 SASEGT. This CDR3 is built from 15 residues. The junction had 3 bases not matched to a gene; V was cut back by 6 bases and J by 0 bases. This CDR3 is CASSETSGSSYEQYF. In DNA form, the CDR3 reads TGTGCCAGCAGCGAGACTAGCGGGAGCTCCTACGAGCAGTACTTC.

This clonotype was seen a few times. The rearrangement joins TRBV28 to TRBJ2-4, with D possibly being TRBD2 (5 bases). The CDR3 sequence is 15 residues long. Per the germline V gene, CDR1 is MDHEN and CDR2 is SYDVKM. The V end was cut by 5 bases, the J end by 3 bases, with 14 bases between. The CDR3 spells CASSPPWAGKNIQYF. In nucleotides, the CDR3 is TGTGCCAGCAGTCCTCCCTGGGCGGGCAAAAACATTCAGTACTTC. Based on the CDR3 plus reference TRBV28 and TRBJ2-4, the full variable domain is DVKVTQSSRYLVKRTGEKVFLECVQDMDHENMFWYRQDPGLGLRLIYFSYDVKMKEKGDIPEGYSVSREKKERFSLILESASTNQTSMYLCASSPPWAGKNIQYFGAGTRLSVL.

This rearrangement joins TRBV10-3 to TRBJ2-2; D not certain. V lost 5 bases to trimming and J lost 6 bases, with 13 bases between them. This CDR3 region has 14 residues. Germline lookup yields CDR1 ENHRY and CDR2 SYGVKD. The CDR3, as DNA: TGTGCCATCAGTACCCACAGCTACTCCGGGGAGCTGTTTTTT. Amino acids: CAISTHSYSGELFF.

This clonotype was seen repeatedly, ten times or more. This chain uses TRBV12-3 or TRBV12-4 with TRBJ1-1; D is unclear. V was clipped by 5 bases and J by 6 bases, with 7 bases between them. The CDR3 runs 11 residues. The CDR3 loop reads CASSLIAEAFF. In DNA form, the CDR3 reads TGTGCCAGCAGTCTGATCGCTGAAGCTTTCTTT.

CDR3: CASSSHTYNEQFF. The CDR3 DNA reads as TGTGCCAGCAGCTCACATACTTACAATGAGCAGTTCTTC. The chain carries TRBV7-9 and TRBJ2-1; D call uncertain. The CDR3 runs to 13 residues. Per germline, CDR1 SEHNR and CDR2 FQNEAQ (reference sequence). V lost 4 bases and J lost 4, with 8 bases in between.

This clonotype has more than one count but fewer than ten. The genes are TRBV7-8 and TRBJ1-4; no reliable D call. The V gene's germline CDR1 is SGHVS and CDR2 FQNEAQ. The CDR3 length is 14 residues. Trimming took 1 base from V and 7 from J, leaving 10 bases between them. The CDR3 DNA reads as TGTGCCAGCAGCTTAGATACCCCCGGTGAAAAACTGTTTTTT. Translating gives CASSLDTPGEKLFF.

The table lists this clonotype with a few counts. The chain carries TRBV11-2 and TRBJ2-3, with TRBD2 identical over 9 bases. In germline, CDR1 is SGHAT, CDR2 FQNNGV. V was pared by 0 bases and J by 6 bases, with 7 bases of the junction left unmatched. CDR3 length equals 16 residues. CDR3 nucleotide sequence: TGTGCCAGCAGCTTAGATCTAGCGGGAAGGGGGGATACGCAGTATTTT. It is translated as CASSLDLAGRGDTQYF.

This clonotype was counted a few times. V usage is TRBV2 and J usage is TRBJ1-4, with a tentative D call TRBD1 (5 bases). From germline, CDR1 is SNHLY and CDR2 FYNNEI. This CDR3 spans 10 amino acids. With 6 bases removed from V and 14 bases from J, the gap between germline ends came to 10 bases. For the CDR3, the DNA is TGTGCCAGCAGCAGGGAGGACCTGTTTTTT. Encoded protein: CASSREDLFF.

J is TRBJ2-5 and V is TRBV7-9; D uncertain. The CDR3 covers 15 residues. The V gene lost 1 base and the J gene lost 5 bases, with 14 bases spanning the gap. Germline CDR1 and CDR2: SEHNR and FQNEAQ (reference sequence). The CDR3 is CASSLGPSGPETQYF. As DNA, the CDR3 is TGTGCCAGCAGCTTAGGTCCTTCCGGGCCGGAGACCCAGTACTTC.

This clonotype was detected only a few times. The rearrangement uses TRBV7-2 and TRBJ1-3; possible D gene TRBD1, 5 bases. V was cut by 9 bases and J by 6 bases, with 18 bases left in between. The CDR3 is 14 amino acids. CDR1 is SGHTA and CDR2 is FQGNSA in the germline V gene. The CDR3 coding sequence is TGTGCCAGTCGTACCGGACAAAGGGCAAACACCATATATTTT. Amino acid sequence: CASRTGQRANTIYF.

The chain couples TRBV5-1 to TRBJ1-2, with no clear D. The CDR3 totals 14 residues. Between the trimmed V and J ends, which lost 3 bases and 3 bases, there was a span of 12 bases. Germline CDR1 reads SGHRS; CDR2 reads YFSETQ. The CDR3 sequence is CASSSMRRDYGYTF. CDR3 in DNA: TGCGCCAGCAGCTCTATGAGACGGGACTATGGCTACACCTTC.